Below, one T cell receptor beta chain is given with its context. Antigen unknown. The table came from immunoSEQ multiplex PCR; TCRdb's copy has only in-frame clones and leaves some out. The data hold about 130,000 clones, with approximately 89% observed a single time. The data stem from a study of T cell responses to AZD1222 COVID-19 vaccine. Trimming pared 3 bases from V and 4 bases from J, leaving 9 bases between. The CDR3 spans 13 residues. Points from the study as a whole: Baseline seropositives among AZD1222 recipients totaled only 5 to 7. No day 14 peak samples; only post-peak repertoires were characterized.

The sample here was peripheral blood, taken on day 0 of AZD1222 vaccination. This chain connects TRBV12-3 or TRBV12-4 to TRBJ1-1, with D possibly being TRBD1 (6 bases). This clonotype was sampled from an adult in good health. In nucleotides, the CDR3 is TGTGCCAGCAGTTTGACAGGACGCACTGAAGCTTTCTTT. This gives the protein CASSLTGRTEAFF.